Below, 3 T cell receptor beta chains from the same sample are listed, as sequenced in a study of cytomegalovirus exposure and HLA in healthy donors. In the PCR, 60 Vbeta and 13 Jbeta primers were used. The table came from immunoSEQ multiplex PCR; TCRdb's copy has only in-frame clones and leaves some out. The sample consists of about 130,000 clones, about two thirds of them appearing once. Sequenced material: PBMCs. The receptor source for this set is a man aged 50-60 years in good health and CMV-seropositive.

Comment on this clone: Other DNA sequences from this sample encode an identical CDR3 as well. CDR3 protein: CASGEPGQGAYEQYF. CDR3 coding DNA: TGTGCCAGCGGGGAACCGGGACAGGGGGCTTACGAGCAGTACTTC. The chain employs TRBV6-6 and TRBJ2-7, with 12 positions matching TRBD1. This CDR3 is built from 15 residues. From germline, CDR1 is MNHNY and CDR2 SVGAGI (reference sequence). V gave up 8 bases and J gave up 4 bases; unmatched junction bases: 9.

V usage is TRBV15 and J usage is TRBJ1-1; D unclear. There are 14 residues in the CDR3. Trimming stripped 3 bases from V and 6 bases from J, with 14 bases between. Germline V lookup: CDR1 LNHNV, CDR2 YYDKDF (reference sequence). The CDR3 loop is CATSSAWGGAEAFF. The CDR3 nucleotides are TGTGCCACCAGCAGCGCCTGGGGAGGAGCTGAAGCTTTCTTT. Full variable domain (remainder filled in from reference TRBV15 and TRBJ1-1): DAMVIQNPRYQVTQFGKPVTLSCSQTLNHNVMYWYQQKSSQAPKLLFHYYDKDFNNEADTPDNFQSRRPNTSFCFLDIRSPGLGDTAMYLCATSSAWGGAEAFFGQGTRLTVV.

The V gene is TRBV2, the J gene TRBJ2-7, with TRBD2 identical over 9 bases. Germline CDR1 and CDR2: SNHLY and FYNNEI. Trimming at V came to 7 bases and at J to 6 bases, leaving 16 bases not matched to a gene. The CDR3 totals 16 residues. CDR3 amino acids: CASTRPVAGGLREQYF. DNA of the CDR3: TGTGCCAGCACACGTCCGGTGGCGGGGGGGCTTCGCGAGCAGTACTTC.